The clone carrying this T cell receptor (beta chain) turned up a few times. Its antigen is not known. Trimming removed 5 bases at V and 3 bases at J, with 4 bases between. Germline values: CDR1 MNHEY, CDR2 SVGEGT. The CDR3 is made up of 12 amino acids. This sample is part of a study of T-cell memory formation after mild COVID-19. A single record per CDR3 protein comes from TCRdb applying MiXCR to the 5' RACE reads. Of approximately 150,000 distinct CDR3 sequences in the sample, roughly 15% are singletons; the top ten hold 13% to 15%. Study conclusions and caveats: While clones contracting from day 15 to 85 were balanced between CD4 and CD8, later expanders leaned CD4+. The study found contracting CD4+ clones mainly in CM and EM and contracting CD8+ clones in EMRA. Some SARS-CoV-2-responding clones were already detected in memory before infection.

This rearrangement joins TRBV6-2 or TRBV6-3 to TRBJ2-2; D ambiguous. The sequenced material came from PBMCs or a T cell subset sorted from them (not recorded which). The TCR sequence derives from an adult woman who had mild COVID-19 (a few samples of this study predate the infection). Cell type and time point are not known. The CDR3 protein is CASSLHTGELFF. As DNA, the CDR3 is TGTGCCAGCAGTCTTCACACCGGGGAGCTGTTTTTT.